These T cell receptor beta chains were read from a single sample in a study of blood T cell repertoires in COVID-19. Sequenced by immunoSEQ multiplex PCR; TCRdb stores in-frame clones only, minus some. The profile shows roughly 140,000 clones, under 85% of them singletons. The source material was peripheral blood. The receptors come from a woman older than 75 in a cohort sampled during active or convalescent COVID-19. Each CDR3 is given with its conserved first and last residue. A D gene is named only where the DNA matches it firmly. Some rows have no size entry. The others give once, few or many, or a class for an expanded clone.

d_call j_call v_call clone_size cdr3_nt cdr3_aa
. TRBJ2-7 TRBV5-4 once TGTGCCAGCAGCTTGGGTTATGGGGCGTCCTACGAGCAGTACTTC CASSLGYGASYEQYF
. TRBJ1-6 TRBV28 . TGTGCCAGCAGTTTTCCCCGGTATAATTCACCCCTCCACTTT CASSFPRYNSPLHF
TRBD2 TRBJ2-5 TRBV18 . TGTGCCAGCTCACCACTAGCGGGGGAGCAAGAGACCCAGTACTTC CASSPLAGEQETQYF
. TRBJ1-4 TRBV18 once TGTGCCAGCTCACAGACAGGCGCAACTAATGAAAAACTGTTTTTT CASSQTGATNEKLFF
. TRBJ2-1 TRBV6-1 few TGTGCCAGCAGTGAAGCAGGGCTACAGGGAATTGAGCAGTTCTTC CASSEAGLQGIEQFF
. TRBJ1-2 TRBV15 . TGTGCCACCAGCAGAGATCGGTATAGAATTTATGGCTACACCTTC CATSRDRYRIYGYTF
. TRBJ1-3 TRBV4-3 medium-sized TGCGCCAGCAGCCAATCCCTCACTAGGAAAGCTGGAAACACCATATATTTT CASSQSLTRKAGNTIYF
. TRBJ2-3 TRBV7-8 . TGTGCCAGCCAACCAGGGGGGACAGGCACAGATACGCAGTATTTT CASQPGGTGTDTQYF
. TRBJ1-1 TRBV14 few TGTGCCAGCAGCCAACAGGTGAACACTGAAGCTTTCTTT CASSQQVNTEAFF
. TRBJ1-2 TRBV27 . TGTGCCAGCAGTGAGGCTTTCTATGGCTACACCTTC CASSEAFYGYTF
. TRBJ2-2 TRBV12-3/TRBV12-4 . TGTGCCAGCTCCCCCAGCGCCGGGGAGCTGTTTTTT CASSPSAGELFF
. TRBJ2-2 TRBV2 . TGTGCCAGCAGTGAACAGGGACTTACCACCGGGGAGCTGTTTTTT CASSEQGLTTGELFF
. TRBJ1-2 TRBV19 once TGTGCCAGTAGTATCAACGGGGTCTATGGCTACACCTTC CASSINGVYGYTF
TRBD1 TRBJ1-2 TRBV19 . TGTGCCAGTGGGGAGACAGGGAAATTTGGCTACACCTTC CASGETGKFGYTF
TRBD1 TRBJ1-2 TRBV27 . TGTGCCAGCAGTCGAACCGGGACAGGGGGTACCTATGGCTACACCTTC CASSRTGTGGTYGYTF
. TRBJ1-2 TRBV7-8 . TGTGCCAGCAGCTTAAGTGGGGGCCGCTATGGCTACACCTTC CASSLSGGRYGYTF
TRBD2 TRBJ2-2 TRBV4-2 . TGTGCCAGCAGCCAAGATCGGCCTAGCGGGGGTTCGAACACCGGGGAGCTGTTTTTT CASSQDRPSGGSNTGELFF
. TRBJ1-5 TRBV5-8 . TGTGCCAGCAGTCTTGACTCGAGCAATCAGCCCCAGCATTTT CASSLDSSNQPQHF
. TRBJ2-3 TRBV9 . TGTGCCAGCAGCCTGGGGGGAAACACAGATACGCAGTATTTT CASSLGGNTDTQYF
TRBD1 TRBJ1-2 TRBV28 . TGTGCCAGCAGTTTGTGGGGACAGGGCAACTATGGCTACACCTTC CASSLWGQGNYGYTF
TRBD1 TRBJ2-5 TRBV7-2 . TGTGCCAGCAGCCGTAGTGGGACAGGGGAAAAAGAGACCCAGTACTTC CASSRSGTGEKETQYF
TRBD1 TRBJ1-2 TRBV6-5 . TGTGCCAGCAGTTACTCGGGGCAGGGGGCGGGCTACACCTTC CASSYSGQGAGYTF
. TRBJ2-3 TRBV7-2 . TGTGCCAGCAGCCAATCCGATACGCAGTATTTT CASSQSDTQYF
. TRBJ2-2 TRBV18 . TGTGCCAGCTCACCCGGACAAGGCAACACCGGGGAGCTGTTTTTT CASSPGQGNTGELFF
TRBD2 TRBJ2-5 TRBV13 . TGTGCCAGCAGCAACGGGAGGGGGGGGTTAGAGACCCAGTACTTC CASSNGRGGLETQYF